The clone carrying this TCR beta chain was observed a handful of times. Its antigen is unidentified. Clones were sequenced by immunoSEQ multiplex PCR, and TCRdb holds only the in-frame ones, with some missing. The sample gives just under 20,000 clones, more than 75% of which show up once; about 20% is in the top ten. The data were taken from a study of PD-1 blockade in classical Hodgkin lymphoma. Study findings and constraints: Still unresolved is the cause of the repertoire differences, which may be disease activity or prior therapy.

Time point in this sample: cycle 4 day 1 (C4D1), after five to seven weeks of nivolumab. Each patient relapsed following autologous stem cell transplantation, and prior brentuximab vedotin exposure differed. Per germline, CDR1 SQVTM and CDR2 ANQGSEA. Deletions cut 1 base from V and 4 bases from J, with 16 bases between. There are 15 residues in the CDR3. The input for sequencing was peripheral blood mononuclear cells (PBMCs), taken before the fourth cycle of nivolumab. The chain employs TRBV29-1 and TRBJ1-2; D gene ambiguous. This receptor was obtained from a human donor with classical Hodgkin lymphoma. For the CDR3, the DNA is TGCAGCGTTGAAGGGGGTTCGCCCCACCTCTATGGCTACACCTTC. Its translation is CSVEGGSPHLYGYTF.